The T cell receptor (beta chain) under discussion was sequenced for a study of blood T cell repertoires in COVID-19. This clone was counted only a few times. Germline V CDR1 and CDR2: SGHDT, YYEEEE. The CDR3 has 14 residues. V dropped 7 bases and J dropped 5; count of bases not matched to a gene: 9. The method was immunoSEQ multiplex PCR; TCRdb's version includes in-frame clones alone and lacks a portion of them. The sample gives under 150,000 clones, 85% to 90% of which show up once; more than 5% is in the top ten. Recruited during active infection, patients (from Seattle) were subsequently followed longitudinally.

The receptor was isolated from a woman in her fifties or sixties with COVID-19, enrolled during active disease. The sequencing sample was made of peripheral blood. The chain is built from TRBV5-6 and TRBJ1-2; 9 nucleotides match TRBD1. Written as DNA, the CDR3 is TGTGCCAGCCGGAAACCGACAGGGGGTTATGGCTACACCTTC. This codes for CASRKPTGGYGYTF.